The clone carrying this T cell receptor beta chain was counted only a few times. This table comes from immunoSEQ multiplex PCR, and its TCRdb copy is limited to in-frame clones, with some not included. The sample records 2,500 to 3,500 clones, 88% being singletons. The sample comes from a study of chemoradiotherapy in HPV16-positive cancers. The CDR3 spans 15 residues. Germline loops: CDR1 SQVTM, CDR2 ANQGSEA. V shed 6 bases and J 5 bases; nucleotides not matched to a gene: 5. V usage is TRBV29-1 and J usage is TRBJ2-3; TRBD2 matches at 16 bases. The sample consisted of tumor tissue, taken from a patient who underwent chemoradiotherapy. This receptor was taken from a human donor with HPV-associated anogenital cancer. The CDR3 region is CSVGLAGGRGDTQYF. As DNA, the CDR3 is TGCAGCGTGGGACTAGCGGGAGGGCGGGGAGATACGCAGTATTTT.